Following are 9 T cell receptor beta chains from one sample sequenced in a study of neurological immune-mediated disorders. TCRdb re-analysed the 5' RACE reads in MiXCR, keeping a single row per CDR3 protein. The top ten hold around 4% of the sample, which has around 38,000 distinct CDR3 sequences, roughly 15% seen once. Source material: CD4+ T cells from blood. Receptors were obtained from a woman in her fifties or sixties with HTLV-1-associated myelopathy (HAM/TSP).

This chain uses TRBV18 with TRBJ2-6, with TRBD1 matching 8 bases. The J segment lost 0 bases and the V segment lost 4 bases, leaving 8 bases of the junction unmatched. The V gene's germline CDR1 is KGHSH and CDR2 LQKENI. This CDR3 is built from 18 residues. DNA for the CDR3: TGTGCCAGCTCACTTGGACAGGGACATTTCTCTGGGGCCAACGTCCTGACTTTC. It translates to CASSLGQGHFSGANVLTF.

In its sample, this clonotype was seen many times. The chain links TRBV11-2 to TRBJ2-1; 9 bases fit TRBD2. Germline assignment: CDR1 SGHAT and CDR2 FQNNGV. The CDR3 has 15 amino acids. V lost 0 bases to trimming and J lost 3 bases; unmatched junction nucleotides: 0. The CDR3 loop reads CASSLDSGGYNEQFF. The CDR3 DNA is TGTGCCAGCAGCTTAGATAGCGGGGGCTACAATGAGCAGTTCTTC.

This clonotype was observed many times. J is TRBJ1-1 and V is TRBV15; D unclear. The germline V and J ends were trimmed by 0 bases and 0 bases, with 11 bases remaining between them. CDR1 and CDR2 (germline): LNHNV, YYDKDF (reference sequence). The CDR3 contains 16 residues. In DNA, the CDR3 is TGTGCCACCAGCAGAGATTACCGGGAAATGAACACTGAAGCTTTCTTT. This codes for CATSRDYREMNTEAFF.

This clonotype showed up many times. J is TRBJ1-1 and V is TRBV29-1; possibly TRBD1 for D (5 bases). V shed 0 bases and J shed 5 bases, with 13 bases lying between them. The CDR3 spans 14 residues. The germline gives CDR1 SQVTM, CDR2 ANQGSEA. The CDR3 DNA is TGCAGCGTTGAAGATCGCGGGGGAGGGACTGAAGCTTTCTTT. Its protein product is CSVEDRGGGTEAFF. The full variable domain, in which reference TRBV29-1 and TRBJ1-1 provide the parts outside the CDR3, is SAVISQKPSRDICQRGTSLTIQCQVDSQVTMMFWYRQQPGQSLTLIATANQGSEATYESGFVIDKFPISRPNLTFSTLTVSNMSPEDSSIYLCSVEDRGGGTEAFFGQGTRLTVV.

Concerning this clonotype: Because the CDR3's place on the DNA is in doubt, the DNA is left out and the CDR3 is given as listed by TCRdb. The chain has TRBV7-8 and TRBJ2-7; the table's TRBD2 call for D was not verified on the DNA. Inclusive of both ends, the CDR3 amounts to 24 amino acids. Germline V CDR1 and CDR2: SGHVS, FQNEAQ. The CDR3 region is CASSFYICSARDSGLAGHSYEQYF.

This clonotype has ten or more counts. The chain joins TRBV5-1 to TRBJ2-7; 9 bases match TRBD1. Per the germline V gene, CDR1 is SGHRS and CDR2 is YFSETQ. V dropped 0 bases and J dropped 7; count of bases not matched to a gene: 11. This CDR3 spans 16 amino acids. The CDR3, as DNA: TGCGCCAGCAGCTTGGGGGCCGGGACAGGGCTGCCAGAGCAGTACTTC. The encoded protein is CASSLGAGTGLPEQYF. Based on the CDR3 plus reference TRBV5-1 and TRBJ2-7, the full variable domain is KAGVTQTPRYLIKTRGQQVTLSCSPISGHRSVSWYQQTPGQGLQFLFEYFSETQRNKGNFPGRFSGRQFSNSRSEMNVSTLELGDSALYLCASSLGAGTGLPEQYFGPGTRLTVT.

The table lists this clonotype with many counts. The chain recombines TRBV7-9 with TRBJ1-2; D unclear. The CDR3 spans 15 residues. The V gene's germline CDR1 is SEHNR and CDR2 FQNEAQ (reference sequence). The ends were cut back, 1 base at V and 5 bases at J, with 14 bases in the middle. The CDR3 DNA reads TGTGCCAGCAGCTTAGACCCGGATCTTGGGTATGGCTACACCTTC. Translation gives CASSLDPDLGYGYTF. The full variable domain, its missing parts supplied by reference TRBV7-9 and TRBJ1-2, is DTGVSQNPRHKITKRGQNVTFRCDPISEHNRLYWYRQTLGQGPEFLTYFQNEAQLEKSRLLSDRFSAERPKGSFSTLEIQRTEQGDSAMYLCASSLDPDLGYGYTFGSGTRLTVV.

This clonotype was recorded many times. J is TRBJ2-3 and V is TRBV5-1; TRBD2 aligns across 9 bases. Germline assignment: CDR1 SGHRS and CDR2 YFSETQ. The CDR3 loop spans 17 amino acids. The V gene end was trimmed by 0 bases and the J gene end by 3 bases; junction bases not matched to a gene: 8. The CDR3 sequence: CASSLVTRTSATDTQYF. Here the CDR3 DNA reads TGCGCCAGCAGCTTGGTGACCCGGACTAGCGCAACAGATACGCAGTATTTT.

This clonotype was counted at least ten times. The chain uses TRBV4-1 and TRBJ1-1, with a tentative D call TRBD1 (6 bases). Trimming left V 1 base short and J 10 bases short, with 13 bases between. This CDR3 has 13 amino acids. Germline CDR1 MGHRA, CDR2 YSYEKL. CDR3 in amino acids: CASSQGRGARAFF. In DNA, the CDR3 is TGCGCCAGCAGCCAAGGGAGGGGGGCGCGAGCTTTCTTT.